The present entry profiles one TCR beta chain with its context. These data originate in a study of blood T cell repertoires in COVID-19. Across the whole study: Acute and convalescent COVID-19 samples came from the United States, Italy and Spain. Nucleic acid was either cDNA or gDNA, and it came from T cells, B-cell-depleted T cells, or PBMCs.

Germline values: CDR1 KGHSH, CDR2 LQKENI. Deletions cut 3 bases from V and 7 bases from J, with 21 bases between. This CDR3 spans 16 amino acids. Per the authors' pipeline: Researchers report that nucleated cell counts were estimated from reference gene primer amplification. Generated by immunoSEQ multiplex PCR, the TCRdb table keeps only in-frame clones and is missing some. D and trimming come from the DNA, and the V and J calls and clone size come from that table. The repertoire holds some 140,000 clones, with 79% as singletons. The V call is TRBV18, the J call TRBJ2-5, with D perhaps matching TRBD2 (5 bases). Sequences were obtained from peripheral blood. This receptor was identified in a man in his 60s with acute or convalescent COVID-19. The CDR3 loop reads CASSPEGTRGMGTQYF. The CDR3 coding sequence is TGTGCCAGCTCACCCGAGGGAACCCGCGGAATGGGGACCCAGTACTTC. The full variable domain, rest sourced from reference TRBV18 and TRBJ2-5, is NAGVMQNPRHLVRRRGQEARLRCSPMKGHSHVYWYRQLPEEGLKFMVYLQKENIIDESGMPKERFSAEFPKEGPSILRIQQVVRGDSAAYFCASSPEGTRGMGTQYFGPGTRLLVL.